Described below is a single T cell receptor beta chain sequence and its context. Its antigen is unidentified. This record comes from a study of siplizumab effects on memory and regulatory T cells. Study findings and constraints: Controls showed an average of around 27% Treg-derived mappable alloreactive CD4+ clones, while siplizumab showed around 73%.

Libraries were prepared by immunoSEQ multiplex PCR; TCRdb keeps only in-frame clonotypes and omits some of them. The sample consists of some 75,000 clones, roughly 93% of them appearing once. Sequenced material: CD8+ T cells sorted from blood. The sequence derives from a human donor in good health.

CDR3 coding DNA: TGTGCCAGCAGCTCAGCTGGCAATGAGCAGTTCTTC. This sequence encodes CASSSAGNEQFF. This sequence joins TRBV7-3 and TRBJ2-1; D gene unclear. This CDR3 has 12 residues. Trimming took off 4 bases at V and 6 bases at J, with 7 bases between the two ends. Germline V lookup: CDR1 SGHTA, CDR2 FQGTGA.